The 30 T cell receptor beta chains below come from one sample, sequenced in a study of identical twins. TCRdb re-called the 5' RACE reads through MiXCR, storing one row per CDR3 protein. Counted here are 300,000 to 350,000 distinct CDR3 sequences, about 12% occurring once; the ten biggest clones make up 7.2%. This sample was shared with a second study, whose subject was yellow fever vaccine responses in identical twins.

Sequencing input: CD8+ T cells sorted from blood. These receptors came from a woman aged 18-29 years in good health.

This chain connects TRBV10-2 to TRBJ2-7; 7 positions agree with TRBD1. Germline V CDR1 and CDR2: WSHSY, SAAADI. The V segment lost 6 bases and the J segment 6 bases; nucleotides outside the gene matches: 20. The length of the CDR3 is 17 residues. The CDR3 loop is CASSTSQPPRQGSEQYV. CDR3 coding DNA: TGCGCCAGCAGCACTAGTCAACCGCCGCGACAGGGAAGCGAGCAGTACGTC.

The V and J genes are TRBV5-8 and TRBJ2-5; 11 bases align to TRBD1. The CDR3 runs to 14 residues. The V segment lost 7 bases and the J segment 5 bases; nucleotides outside the gene matches: 7. Germline lookup yields CDR1 SGHTS and CDR2 YDEGEE. DNA for the CDR3: TGTGCCAGCGGGACAGGGGGGATTCTGGAGACCCAGTACTTC. This codes for CASGTGGILETQYF.

Ten or more counts support this clonotype. The chain joins TRBV5-1 to TRBJ2-1; D is tentatively TRBD1 or TRBD2 (6 bases each). The CDR3 spans 22 residues. Germline assignment: CDR1 SGHRS and CDR2 YFSETQ. V lost 3 bases, J lost 4 bases, and 35 bases lay in between. CDR3 residues: CASSYKVGGRTLDGHLYNEQFF. Written as DNA, the CDR3 is TGCGCCAGCAGCTACAAAGTAGGGGGGCGAACGTTAGACGGGCACCTGTACAATGAGCAGTTCTTC.

This clonotype was seen repeatedly, ten times or more. This chain uses TRBV4-1 with TRBJ1-2; D is uncertain. The germline CDR1 and CDR2 sequences are MGHRA and YSYEKL. The ends were cut back, 3 bases at V and 4 bases at J, with 15 bases in the middle. CDR3 length: 15 residues. The CDR3 nucleotides are TGCGCCAGCAGCCACACAAGGCCCACTTTCTATGGCTACACCTTC. Translation gives CASSHTRPTFYGYTF.

There are a few counts of this clonotype. The chain links TRBV14 to TRBJ1-1; D possibly corresponds to TRBD1 (5 bases). Germline V CDR1 and CDR2: SGHDN, FVKESK. V shed 2 bases and J shed 1 base, with 14 bases lying between them. The CDR3 covers 16 residues. CDR3 coding DNA: TGTGCCAGCAGCCAACGTTGGGCAGGGAGGAACACTGAAGCTTTCTTT. Its translation: CASSQRWAGRNTEAFF.

V usage is TRBV5-1 and J usage is TRBJ2-5, with D possibly being TRBD2 (6 bases). Trimming removed 0 bases from V and 4 bases from J, with 25 bases in between. CDR1 and CDR2 from the germline V gene are SGHRS and YFSETQ. CDR3 length equals 19 residues. The DNA of the CDR3 is TGCGCCAGCAGCTTGGGATTTTCCCTCTCCCATAGCGGTCCAGAGACCCAGTACTTC. Its translation: CASSLGFSLSHSGPETQYF.

The chain uses TRBV19 and TRBJ1-1; TRBD1 might be the D (6 bases). Germline V CDR1 and CDR2: LNHDA, SQIVND (reference sequence). V was clipped by 6 bases and J by 5 bases, with 10 bases between them. CDR3 length: 12 residues. The chain's CDR3 is CASRNRVTEAFF. DNA for the CDR3: TGTGCCAGTAGAAACAGGGTAACTGAAGCTTTCTTT.

V gene TRBV2 combines with J gene TRBJ2-1; D remains ambiguous. Germline V CDR1 and CDR2: SNHLY, FYNNEI. Trimming left V 6 bases short and J 0 bases short, with 12 bases between. This CDR3 contains 15 residues. The DNA of the CDR3 is TGTGCCAGCAGGACCGCCGTTAGCTCCTACAATGAGCAGTTCTTC. Encoded protein: CASRTAVSSYNEQFF. The whole variable domain, filled in from reference TRBV2 and TRBJ2-1, reads EPEVTQTPSHQVTQMGQEVILRCVPISNHLYFYWYRQILGQKVEFLVSFYNNEISEKSEIFDDQFSVERPDGSNFTLKIRSTKLEDSAMYFCASRTAVSSYNEQFFGPGTRLTVL.

Only a few counts were recorded for this clonotype. The chain is built from TRBV2 and TRBJ2-4; 13 bases are a match to TRBD2. This CDR3 has 16 residues. The germline gives CDR1 SNHLY, CDR2 FYNNEI. V was clipped by 3 bases and J by 8 bases; unmatched bases: 7. Here the CDR3 DNA reads TGTGCCAGCAGTGATCCGGGGACTAGCGGGATGGACATTCAGTACTTC. This gives the protein CASSDPGTSGMDIQYF. The variable domain in full, completed from reference TRBV2 and TRBJ2-4, reads EPEVTQTPSHQVTQMGQEVILRCVPISNHLYFYWYRQILGQKVEFLVSFYNNEISEKSEIFDDQFSVERPDGSNFTLKIRSTKLEDSAMYFCASSDPGTSGMDIQYFGAGTRLSVL.

This clonotype appeared a few times. The J gene is TRBJ1-1, the V gene TRBV7-3, with TRBD1 identical over 8 bases. The CDR3 loop spans 13 amino acids. Germline CDR1 is SGHTA and CDR2 is FQGTGA. V dropped 5 bases and J dropped 4; count of bases not matched to a gene: 3. Here the CDR3 DNA reads TGTGCCAGCAGCACAACAGGGGGCACTGAAGCTTTCTTT. Its translation is CASSTTGGTEAFF.

The rearrangement links TRBV5-5 to TRBJ2-5; perhaps TRBD1 as D (6 bases). The length of the CDR3 is 16 residues. The V gene lost 6 bases and the J gene lost 0 bases, with 18 bases spanning the gap. Germline V gene data show CDR1 as SGHKS and CDR2 as YYEKEE (reference sequence). CDR3 DNA sequence: TGTGCCAGCAACGATCCCGGACAGCGAAACCAAGAGACCCAGTACTTC. Amino acids: CASNDPGQRNQETQYF.

The chain employs TRBV20-1 and TRBJ1-5, with 7 nucleotides matching TRBD1. The CDR3 totals 13 residues. With V trimmed by 4 bases and J by 4 bases, 4 bases remained unmatched. Germline V gene data show CDR1 as DFQATT and CDR2 as SNEGSKA (reference sequence). CDR3 in DNA: TGCAGTGCTATTAAACAGGGGAATCAGCCCCAGCATTTT. This sequence encodes CSAIKQGNQPQHF.

Ten or more counts support this clonotype. The gene calls are TRBV7-9 and TRBJ2-2; D not certain. The CDR3 has 12 amino acids. V lost 2 bases and J 6 bases, leaving 4 bases between the germline ends. CDR1 and CDR2 (germline): SEHNR, FQNEAQ (reference sequence). CDR3 amino acids: CASSLFSGELFF. CDR3 nucleotide sequence: TGTGCCAGCAGCTTATTCTCCGGGGAGCTGTTTTTT. The full variable domain, with the rest looked up from reference TRBV7-9 and TRBJ2-2, is DTGVSQNPRHKITKRGQNVTFRCDPISEHNRLYWYRQTLGQGPEFLTYFQNEAQLEKSRLLSDRFSAERPKGSFSTLEIQRTEQGDSAMYLCASSLFSGELFFGEGSRLTVL.

A few counts support this clonotype. The chain recombines TRBV27 with TRBJ1-2; possible D gene TRBD1, 6 bases. The V and J ends lost 8 bases and 4 bases respectively, with 14 bases between them. The germline CDR1 and CDR2 sequences are MNHEY and SMNVEV (reference sequence). CDR3 length: 13 amino acids. The CDR3 reads CASGRDTSYGYTF. CDR3 sequence (DNA): TGTGCCAGCGGACGGGACACCTCCTATGGCTACACCTTC.

This clonotype has only a few counts. The gene calls are TRBV7-2 and TRBJ1-1, with 7 bases that match TRBD1. V was pared by 5 bases and J by 2 bases, with 11 bases of the junction left unmatched. CDR3 length equals 16 residues. CDR1 and CDR2 (germline): SGHTA, FQGNSA. The DNA of the CDR3 is TGTGCCAGCAGCAGGGGGCTGCTCCTACTAAACACTGAAGCTTTCTTT. Its translation is CASSRGLLLLNTEAFF.

Comment on this clonotype: A much larger clone differs from this one at a single base, so this may be a read error. The rearrangement links TRBV7-9 to TRBJ2-1; tentative D call: TRBD1 (6 bases). CDR3 size: 13 residues. In germline, CDR1 is SEHNR, CDR2 FQNEAQ (reference sequence). The CDR3 DNA sequence: TGTTCCAGCAGCCCGGACAGTTACAATGAGCAGTTCTTC. It encodes CSSSPDSYNEQFF.

At least ten counts were recorded for this clonotype. This chain connects TRBV7-8 to TRBJ2-7; 7 bases are shared with TRBD1. Germline V CDR1 and CDR2: SGHVS, FQNEAQ. The CDR3 extends over 15 amino acids. J lost 1 base, V lost 1 base, and 4 bases had no gene match. The CDR3 nucleotides are TGTGCCAGCAGCTTAGGTACAGGGGTATCCTACGAGCAGTACTTC. This gives the protein CASSLGTGVSYEQYF.

This clonotype was counted a few times. V gene TRBV4-2 combines with J gene TRBJ2-2; weak D call: TRBD2 (5 bases). V lost 0 bases, J lost 0 bases, and 20 bases lay in between. CDR1 and CDR2 from the germline V gene are LGHNA and YNFKEQ. CDR3 length equals 20 residues. The CDR3 region has the DNA TGTGCCAGCAGCCAAGATATTGCGGGCGTGAGCGGAGCGAACACCGGGGAGCTGTTTTTT. It is translated as CASSQDIAGVSGANTGELFF.

J is TRBJ1-2 and V is TRBV2; 8 bases line up with TRBD1. CDR1 SNHLY and CDR2 FYNNEI come from the germline V gene. V trimming: 8 bases; J trimming: 8 bases; junction bases outside the gene matches: 25. CDR3 length equals 18 residues. CDR3 sequence (DNA): TGTGCCAGCGGCTGGCCAGATGGGCCAGGGGGCTCTCTTTCCGGCTACACCTTC. It translates to CASGWPDGPGGSLSGYTF.

This clonotype has more than one count but fewer than ten. Here the CDR3 DNA reads TGCGCCAGCAGCTTGGAGGCTGGCTCCTACGAGCAGTACGTC. Its translation: CASSLEAGSYEQYV. This rearrangement joins TRBV5-1 to TRBJ2-7, with D hard to call. The V end was cut by 0 bases, the J end by 0 bases, with 7 bases between. This CDR3 is built from 14 residues. CDR1 and CDR2 from the germline V gene are SGHRS and YFSETQ.

This chain connects TRBV5-1 to TRBJ1-2, with D hard to call. Germline V lookup: CDR1 SGHRS, CDR2 YFSETQ. The CDR3 contains 15 residues. Trimming pared 0 bases from V and 5 bases from J, leaving 14 bases between. In nucleotides, the CDR3 is TGCGCCAGCAGCTTGGCGGCAACCTTAGGGTATGGCTACACCTTC. Residues: CASSLAATLGYGYTF. Full variable domain (outside the CDR3, taken from reference TRBV5-1 and TRBJ1-2): KAGVTQTPRYLIKTRGQQVTLSCSPISGHRSVSWYQQTPGQGLQFLFEYFSETQRNKGNFPGRFSGRQFSNSRSEMNVSTLELGDSALYLCASSLAATLGYGYTFGSGTRLTVV.

The CDR3 coding sequence is TGTGCCAGCAGCTTAGGGACAGGGGTGAAGCGGGGGCCCGTCGAGCAGTACTTC. Translation gives CASSLGTGVKRGPVEQYF. J is TRBJ2-7 and V is TRBV7-6; a possible D gene is TRBD1 (9 bases). CDR1 is SGHVS, CDR2 FNYEAQ, per germline. The CDR3 is 18 amino acids. Deletions cut 1 base from V and 6 bases from J, with 25 bases between.

The rearrangement joins TRBV9 to TRBJ2-3; 8 positions match TRBD1. The CDR3 spans 13 residues. Germline lookup yields CDR1 SGDLS and CDR2 YYNGEE. Germline trimming cut 5 bases from V and 4 bases from J; bases unmatched to any gene: 3. CDR3 residues: CASRDRVADTQYF. The DNA of the CDR3 is TGTGCCAGCAGGGACAGGGTCGCAGATACGCAGTATTTT.

This clonotype showed up just a few times. The gene calls are TRBV4-1 and TRBJ2-4; tentative D call: TRBD1 (6 bases). This CDR3 is built from 15 residues. Germline CDR1 MGHRA, CDR2 YSYEKL. V was shortened by 0 bases and J by 3 bases, with 9 bases between the two germline ends. The CDR3 protein is CASSQDPRGKNIQYF. CDR3 DNA sequence: TGCGCCAGCAGCCAAGATCCCAGGGGCAAAAACATTCAGTACTTC.

CDR3 nucleotides: TGCGCCAGCAGCTTGGTGGTCAGCGGGTGGGAGACCCAGTACTTC. It is translated as CASSLVVSGWETQYF. The genes are TRBV5-1 and TRBJ2-5; D may be TRBD2 (6 bases). Germline V gene data show CDR1 as SGHRS and CDR2 as YFSETQ. The ends were cut back, 0 bases at V and 5 bases at J, with 14 bases in the middle. CDR3 size: 15 residues.

This clonotype was observed a handful of times. The rearrangement joins TRBV3-1 to TRBJ1-2; 8 positions match TRBD1. This CDR3 contains 16 residues. Germline lookup yields CDR1 LGHDT and CDR2 YNNKEL (reference sequence). V was clipped by 4 bases and J by 4 bases; unmatched bases: 11. The DNA for the CDR3 is TGTGCCAGCAGCCCGCTCGAACCCGACAGGGGCTATGGCTACACCTTC. Translated, it gives CASSPLEPDRGYGYTF.

V is TRBV20-1 and J is TRBJ2-7; 10 bases are shared with TRBD1. The germline V gene encodes CDR1 DFQATT and CDR2 SNEGSKA (reference sequence). CDR3 length: 13 residues. Losses at the gene ends were 6 bases for V and 6 bases for J; bases not matched to a gene: 8. CDR3 coding DNA: TGCAGTGCCCCCGGGACAGGGGCTCGCGAGCAGTACTTC. Translated: CSAPGTGAREQYF.

This clonotype was picked up a small number of times. The rearrangement joins TRBV4-2 to TRBJ2-1; 8 bases line up with TRBD2. CDR3 length: 15 residues. The germline V gene has CDR1 LGHNA and CDR2 YNFKEQ. The junction had 9 bases not matched to a gene; V was cut back by 1 base and J by 10 bases. CDR3 loop: CASSQGGGGLGEQFF. The CDR3 nucleotides are TGTGCCAGCAGCCAAGGAGGCGGGGGGCTGGGGGAGCAGTTCTTC.

This clonotype was observed a few times. The chain employs TRBV4-1 and TRBJ2-5; 8 bases agree with TRBD2. Germline V gene lookup returns CDR1 MGHRA and CDR2 YSYEKL. The ends lost 3 bases at V and 0 bases at J; junction bases unmatched: 6. The CDR3 has 16 amino acids. As DNA, the CDR3 is TGCGCCAGCAGCCATCTTAGCGGGGCAAACCAAGAGACCCAGTACTTC. Translating gives CASSHLSGANQETQYF.

The CDR3 is CASSLDFLSDREGQFF. As DNA, the CDR3 is TGTGCCAGCAGCTTGGACTTTTTATCGGACAGGGAAGGGCAGTTCTTC. The chain carries TRBV5-5 and TRBJ2-1, with 8 bases aligning to TRBD1. J gave up 12 bases and V 0 bases, and 14 bases lay outside the gene matches. The CDR3 runs to 16 residues. CDR1 and CDR2 from the germline V gene are SGHKS and YYEKEE (reference sequence).